Shown below are 19 T cell receptor beta chains from a single sample sequenced in a study of shared clonotypes between healthy human individuals. Sequencing used immunoSEQ multiplex PCR; TCRdb keeps in-frame clones, though not all of them. The sample shows nearly 750,000 clones, over 55% of them seen only once. Material for sequencing was memory CD4+ T cells sorted from blood. Subset noted: CD45RA-negative fraction. The receptors were sampled from a woman aged 25 to 45 in good health.

The J gene is TRBJ2-7, the V gene TRBV28; tentative D call: TRBD1 (6 bases). Trimming removed 8 bases at V and 6 bases at J, with 26 bases between. Germline-derived CDR1 and CDR2 are MDHEN and SYDVKM. This CDR3 comprises 16 residues. CDR3 DNA: TGTGCCAGCGCCGAGCCAGGGGAAAGGAATCTACGCGAGCAGTACTTC. This sequence encodes CASAEPGERNLREQYF.

This clone has a handful of counts. The rearrangement uses TRBV2 and TRBJ2-3, with 9 bases lining up with TRBD2. This CDR3 is 16 amino acids long. The ends lost 5 bases at V and 2 bases at J; junction bases unmatched: 8. Germline V CDR1 and CDR2: SNHLY, FYNNEI. CDR3 amino acids: CASSPQLAGVTDTQYF. The CDR3 DNA follows: TGTGCCAGCAGTCCGCAACTAGCGGGCGTCACAGATACGCAGTATTTT.

V and J are TRBV4-1 and TRBJ1-4; D may be TRBD1 (6 bases). This CDR3 spans 14 amino acids. Trimming shortened V by 3 bases and J by 11 bases, and 16 bases separated the two germline ends. CDR1 MGHRA and CDR2 YSYEKL come from the germline V gene. The CDR3 protein is CASSHPLEGGKLFF. CDR3 bases: TGCGCCAGCAGCCACCCCCTTGAGGGGGGGAAACTGTTTTTT.

With respect to this clone: This CDR3 is also generated by other DNA sequences in the sample. Here the CDR3 reads CASRLAETYNEQFF. CDR3 sequence (DNA): TGCGCCAGTCGGTTAGCGGAGACCTACAATGAGCAGTTCTTC. This rearrangement joins TRBV5-1 to TRBJ2-1; a possible D gene is TRBD2 (6 bases). Trimming took off 8 bases at V and 2 bases at J, with 14 bases between the two ends. The CDR3 is 14 amino acids. Germline V gene lookup returns CDR1 SGHRS and CDR2 YFSETQ. Full variable domain (remainder filled in from reference TRBV5-1 and TRBJ2-1): KAGVTQTPRYLIKTRGQQVTLSCSPISGHRSVSWYQQTPGQGLQFLFEYFSETQRNKGNFPGRFSGRQFSNSRSEMNVSTLELGDSALYLCASRLAETYNEQFFGPGTRLTVL.

The genes are TRBV27 and TRBJ2-7; 12 nucleotides agree with TRBD2. The V and J ends lost 5 bases and 5 bases, in that order; junction bases with no gene match: 7. CDR1 is MNHEY and CDR2 is SMNVEV in the germline V gene (reference sequence). The CDR3 spans 15 residues. The CDR3 DNA reads TGTGCCAGCAGTCCTGGGACTAGCGGGCGCAACGAGCAGTACTTC. The encoded protein is CASSPGTSGRNEQYF.

This rearrangement joins TRBV6-6 to TRBJ2-2, with D possibly TRBD2 on 7 matching bases. Per the germline V gene, CDR1 is MNHNY and CDR2 is SVGAGI (reference sequence). Trimming stripped 5 bases from V and 7 bases from J, with 11 bases between. The CDR3 has 13 amino acids. CDR3 in DNA: TGTGCCAGCAGTCAGGGGAGGGGCGGGGAGCTGTTTTTT. Translation: CASSQGRGGELFF.

The chain carries TRBV2 and TRBJ1-4, with D maybe TRBD1 (6 bases). CDR1 SNHLY and CDR2 FYNNEI come from the germline V gene. V lost 3 bases, J lost 3 bases, and 11 bases lay in between. This CDR3 has 15 amino acids. The CDR3 region has the DNA TGTGCCAGCAGTGAGCAGGGGCAATCTAATGAAAAACTGTTTTTT. It is translated as CASSEQGQSNEKLFF.

V is TRBV11-2 and J is TRBJ1-1; D is perhaps TRBD1 (6 bases). This CDR3 spans 14 amino acids. Germline V gene lookup returns CDR1 SGHAT and CDR2 FQNNGV. The V end lost 4 bases, the J end lost 4 bases, and 13 bases lay between the germline ends. The CDR3 nucleotides read TGTGCCAGCAGCTACAGGGTAGACGGCACTGAAGCTTTCTTT. This gives the protein CASSYRVDGTEAFF.

This CDR3 reads CASSPQPLTGEQYF. Written as DNA, the CDR3 is TGTGCCAGTAGTCCCCAGCCCCTGACGGGAGAGCAGTACTTC. This chain uses TRBV19 with TRBJ2-7, with D tentatively TRBD2 (5 bases). Germline V gene lookup returns CDR1 LNHDA and CDR2 SQIVND (reference sequence). The CDR3 extends over 14 amino acids. Trimming removed 5 bases at V and 7 bases at J, with 18 bases between. The full variable domain, rest sourced from reference TRBV19 and TRBJ2-7, is DGGITQSPKYLFRKEGQNVTLSCEQNLNHDAMYWYRQDPGQGLRLIYYSQIVNDFQKGDIAEGYSVSREKKESFPLTVTSAQKNPTAFYLCASSPQPLTGEQYFGPGTRLTVT.

The chain joins TRBV15 to TRBJ2-3; 7 nucleotides match TRBD2. CDR3 length: 14 residues. Germline values: CDR1 LNHNV, CDR2 YYDKDF (reference sequence). With 11 bases clipped from V and 2 bases from J, the junction kept 10 bases outside the gene matches. The chain's CDR3 is CASHSGRDTDTQYF. The CDR3 DNA is TGTGCCTCTCATAGCGGGCGAGACACAGATACGCAGTATTTT.

This rearrangement joins TRBV29-1 to TRBJ1-1; D is unresolved. Trimming cost V 7 bases and J 6 bases, with 18 bases left between them. This CDR3 has 13 amino acids. Germline V gives CDR1 SQVTM, CDR2 ANQGSEA. CDR3 nucleotides: TGCAGCGCTACCTCCGGGGTCCTCTCTGAAGCTTTCTTT. This gives the protein CSATSGVLSEAFF.

This clone was found many times. V gene TRBV4-2 combines with J gene TRBJ2-5; 7 bases fit TRBD2. This CDR3 contains 15 residues. Germline CDR1 and CDR2: LGHNA and YNFKEQ. V lost 1 base and J lost 6; bases outside the gene matches: 8. CDR3 sequence: CASSQADGGGQTQYF. The CDR3 region has the DNA TGTGCCAGCAGCCAAGCCGACGGGGGAGGGCAGACCCAGTACTTC.

The sample holds a few counts of this clone. The chain combines TRBV7-5 with TRBJ2-3. TRBV7-5 is a pseudogene. CDR3 length equals 14 residues. The CDR3 sequence: CVRSSLVGLDTQYF. CDR3 DNA: TGTGTCAGAAGCTCGCTTGTGGGGTTGGATACGCAGTATTTT.

Regarding this clone: This clone may be a read error of a much larger clone one base away. This rearrangement joins TRBV7-3 to TRBJ2-5, with a tentative D call TRBD2 (6 bases). This CDR3 spans 13 amino acids. The V gene lost 3 bases and the J gene lost 3 bases, with 8 bases spanning the gap. Looked up from germline, CDR1 is SGHTA and CDR2 is FQGTGA. The chain's CDR3 is CASSFGGEETQYF. The CDR3 nucleotides are TGTGCCAGCAGCTTCGGAGGGGAAGAGACCCAGTACTTC.

The gene calls are TRBV5-1 and TRBJ2-3; 8 positions agree with TRBD2. Germline CDR1 reads SGHRS; CDR2 reads YFSETQ. The V and J ends lost 2 bases and 3 bases, in that order; junction bases with no gene match: 8. The CDR3 runs to 16 residues. DNA for the CDR3: TGCGCCAGCAGCTTTTCGAGCGGGAGCGGTACAGATACGCAGTATTTT. Protein sequence: CASSFSSGSGTDTQYF.

The CDR3: CASSIGTSGATYEQYF. The DNA of the CDR3 is TGTGCCAGTAGTATAGGGACTAGCGGGGCAACCTACGAGCAGTACTTC. J is TRBJ2-7 and V is TRBV19, with 12 bases aligning to TRBD2. Trimming at V came to 1 base and at J to 2 bases, leaving 3 bases not matched to a gene. The germline V gene has CDR1 LNHDA and CDR2 SQIVND (reference sequence). This CDR3 comprises 16 residues.

The chain is built from TRBV2 and TRBJ2-7; weak D call: TRBD1 (6 bases). Per germline, CDR1 SNHLY and CDR2 FYNNEI. The germline V and J ends were trimmed by 6 bases and 2 bases, with 17 bases remaining between them. CDR3 length: 15 residues. In DNA form, the CDR3 reads TGTGCCAGCAGCCAGGACAGCCGGGCCGCCTACGAGCAGTACTTC. It specifies CASSQDSRAAYEQYF.

The V and J genes are TRBV27 and TRBJ2-7, with 9 bases identical to TRBD1. The CDR3 length is 15 residues. Germline trimming cut 6 bases from V and 2 bases from J; bases unmatched to any gene: 8. Germline V gene lookup returns CDR1 MNHEY and CDR2 SMNVEV (reference sequence). The CDR3 here is CASRTDRGRTYEQYF. As DNA, the CDR3 is TGTGCCAGCAGAACCGACAGGGGGAGGACCTACGAGCAGTACTTC.

The rearrangement joins TRBV5-4 to TRBJ2-7; 10 positions match TRBD2. From germline, CDR1 is SGHNT and CDR2 YYREEE (reference sequence). This CDR3 has 15 residues. J gave up 3 bases and V 4 bases, and 7 bases lay outside the gene matches. CDR3 in DNA: TGTGCCAGCAGCCAACTAGCGGGATCTCTCTACGAGCAGTACTTC. It specifies CASSQLAGSLYEQYF.